This TCR beta chain derives from a study of blood T cells in healthy people across ages. For the second PCR, which ran for about 6 to 11 cycles, a sample-barcoded 5' primer and a J-beta primer mix were used. Each CDR3 protein gets one entry after TCRdb re-called the 5' RACE reads with MiXCR. Among approximately 600,000 distinct CDR3 sequences listed, under 65% were seen once. The CDR3 is 17 residues long. The germline V and J ends were trimmed by 6 bases and 1 base, with 16 bases remaining between them. The receptor was isolated from a man in his sixties in good health. The genes are TRBV12-3 or TRBV12-4 and TRBJ2-6; no firm D call. The sequencing sample was made of blood. In DNA form, the CDR3 reads TGTGCCAGCAGATTTATAGACGGACGGTCTGGGGCCAACGTCCTGACTTTC. Encoded protein: CASRFIDGRSGANVLTF.